This T cell receptor beta chain came from a study of technical replicates of blood from a few donors. Germline V gene data show CDR1 as SGHVS and CDR2 as FQNEAQ. Unmatched junction bases numbered 8, after V lost 0 bases and J lost 6 bases. The CDR3 totals 16 residues. Profiling relied on immunoSEQ multiplex PCR, and the TCRdb table lists in-frame clones only, not all of them. The repertoire holds some 67,000 clones, with 95% to 98% as singletons. Sequencing input: T cells isolated from PBMCs. This chain links TRBV7-8 with TRBJ1-5, with 7 bases that match TRBD1. The source is a human donor in good health. CDR3 in DNA: TGTGCCAGCAGCTTAGCAGGGGGGACAGTTGGTCAGCCCCAGCATTTT. This gives the protein CASSLAGGTVGQPQHF.